The next 22 T cell receptor beta chains were all read from a single sample in a study of radiation and T cells in renal cell carcinoma. TCRdb's copy holds only in-frame clones and misses some; the assay was immunoSEQ multiplex PCR. Of 130,000 or so clones in the sample, approximately 87% are singletons; the top ten hold 20% to 25%. The time point denotes: baseline pretreatment blood. Treatment meaning: 15 Gy SBRT to primary tumor, nephrectomy 4 weeks later. Source: blood, taken from a patient whose treatment included radiotherapy and nephrectomy. All receptors derive from a woman between 50 and 59 years old with renal cell carcinoma.

V is TRBV15 and J is TRBJ1-4, with no clear D. CDR1 and CDR2 (germline): LNHNV, YYDKDF (reference sequence). With 6 bases removed from V and 8 bases from J, the gap between germline ends came to 13 bases. The CDR3 is 13 amino acids. The CDR3 nucleotides are TGTGCCACCAGTCCTTTCGCGGGGGAAAAACTGTTTTTT. Encoded protein: CATSPFAGEKLFF.

The rearrangement uses TRBV5-1 and TRBJ2-7, with a tentative D call TRBD1 (6 bases). The CDR3 spans 16 residues. Trimming took 0 bases from V and 0 from J, leaving 13 bases between them. Germline V gives CDR1 SGHRS, CDR2 YFSETQ. The DNA of the CDR3 is TGCGCCAGCAGCTTGGCCTCGGACAGTCCCTCCTACGAGCAGTACTTC. It encodes CASSLASDSPSYEQYF.

In this sample, this clone turned up a few times. The V call is TRBV28, the J call TRBJ1-5; D ambiguous. Germline V CDR1 and CDR2: MDHEN, SYDVKM. This CDR3 contains 12 residues. V was trimmed by 3 bases and J by 11 bases, leaving 11 bases between them. CDR3 in DNA: TGTGCCAGCAGTTTGGGAGATTTGGCCCAGCATTTT. Its protein is CASSLGDLAQHF. The full variable domain, rest sourced from reference TRBV28 and TRBJ1-5, is DVKVTQSSRYLVKRTGEKVFLECVQDMDHENMFWYRQDPGLGLRLIYFSYDVKMKEKGDIPEGYSVSREKKERFSLILESASTNQTSMYLCASSLGDLAQHFGDGTRLSIL.

This clone was detected only once. The J gene is TRBJ1-1, the V gene TRBV7-2; no definite D call. V was trimmed by 4 bases and J by 8 bases, leaving 23 bases between them. The CDR3 totals 16 residues. Germline assignment: CDR1 SGHTA and CDR2 FQGNSA. CDR3 DNA sequence: TGTGCCAGCAGCTCCCGGGAGAGTCTATTACCGGGGGAAGCTTTCTTT. Translating gives CASSSRESLLPGEAFF.

The CDR3 DNA reads as TGTGCCAGCAGCTTGTACAGCGGTCAAGAGACCCAGTACTTC. Its protein is CASSLYSGQETQYF. This chain connects TRBV5-6 to TRBJ2-5, with D possibly matching TRBD2 (5 bases). Trimming removed 1 base from V and 2 bases from J, with 9 bases in between. There are 14 residues in the CDR3. From germline, CDR1 is SGHDT and CDR2 YYEEEE.

V and J are TRBV6-5 and TRBJ1-1, with D maybe TRBD1 (5 bases). Germline CDR1 and CDR2: MNHEY and SVGAGI. The V and J ends lost 0 bases and 7 bases respectively, with 12 bases between them. This CDR3 comprises 14 residues. This CDR3 is CASSYSRDGHEAFF. The CDR3 DNA sequence: TGTGCCAGCAGTTACTCGAGGGACGGCCATGAAGCTTTCTTT.

This clone occurred once. The genes are TRBV6-6 and TRBJ1-5, with D hard to call. V shed 2 bases and J shed 7 bases, with 15 bases lying between them. This CDR3 has 15 amino acids. The germline CDR1 and CDR2 sequences are MNHNY and SVGAGI (reference sequence). The CDR3 region is CASSYLPRGEQPQHF. The CDR3 DNA sequence: TGTGCCAGCAGTTACCTCCCCCGGGGAGAGCAGCCCCAGCATTTT.

The chain employs TRBV7-2 and TRBJ2-3, with 8 bases that match TRBD2. The CDR3 covers 16 residues. J lost 1 base, V lost 1 base, and 4 bases had no gene match. Germline V gene lookup returns CDR1 SGHTA and CDR2 FQGNSA. CDR3 protein: CASSLERAGGTDTQYF. CDR3 bases: TGTGCCAGCAGCTTAGAACGAGCGGGGGGCACAGATACGCAGTATTTT.

The gene calls are TRBV29-1 and TRBJ1-1; D ambiguous. V lost 7 bases and J 2 bases, leaving 11 bases between the germline ends. The germline V gene has CDR1 SQVTM and CDR2 ANQGSEA. CDR3 length: 12 residues. In nucleotides, the CDR3 is TGCAGCGGTGGACCAGCAAACACTGAAGCTTTCTTT. Translated: CSGGPANTEAFF.

CDR3 sequence (DNA): TGTGCCAGCAGTGAATTCGTGACTAGCGGCAACTCCTACGAGCAGTACTTC. This codes for CASSEFVTSGNSYEQYF. The V call is TRBV6-1, the J call TRBJ2-7; 9 nucleotides align to TRBD2. V dropped 2 bases and J dropped 0; count of bases not matched to a gene: 8. The CDR3 length is 17 residues. Germline loops: CDR1 MNHNS, CDR2 SASEGT.

The chain joins TRBV18 to TRBJ2-7; 7 bases map to TRBD1. From germline, CDR1 is KGHSH and CDR2 LQKENI. V shed 3 bases and J 4 bases; nucleotides not matched to a gene: 6. The CDR3 is made up of 14 amino acids. The CDR3 loop is CASSPSGTEYEQYF. As DNA, the CDR3 is TGTGCCAGCTCACCTTCCGGGACAGAATACGAGCAGTACTTC.

In regard to this clone: The sample holds other DNA sequences that translate to the same CDR3. The V call is TRBV7-2, the J call TRBJ1-5; D is ambiguous. Deletions cut 3 bases from V and 4 bases from J, with 4 bases between. This CDR3 region has 12 residues. In germline, CDR1 is SGHTA, CDR2 FQGNSA. In DNA, the CDR3 is TGTGCCAGCAGCTTCTCGAATCAGCCCCAGCATTTT. Protein sequence: CASSFSNQPQHF.

This CDR3 reads CASSLTGGQNTEAFF. The CDR3 DNA reads as TGTGCCAGCAGCCTGACAGGGGGACAGAACACTGAAGCTTTCTTT. This rearrangement joins TRBV6-5 to TRBJ1-1; 9 nucleotides match TRBD1. CDR3 size: 15 residues. CDR1 is MNHEY and CDR2 is SVGAGI in the germline V gene. With V trimmed by 6 bases and J by 1 base, 6 bases remained unmatched.

The gene calls are TRBV5-1 and TRBJ2-3; D perhaps matches TRBD1 (5 bases). The V end lost 0 bases, the J end lost 5 bases, and 10 bases lay between the germline ends. Germline V gene lookup returns CDR1 SGHRS and CDR2 YFSETQ. CDR3 length equals 14 residues. The DNA of the CDR3 is TGCGCCAGCAGCTTGGTGCGGACAATAGATACGCAGTATTTT. Translating gives CASSLVRTIDTQYF. Looking up the rest from reference TRBV5-1 and TRBJ2-3 gives the full variable domain: KAGVTQTPRYLIKTRGQQVTLSCSPISGHRSVSWYQQTPGQGLQFLFEYFSETQRNKGNFPGRFSGRQFSNSRSEMNVSTLELGDSALYLCASSLVRTIDTQYFGPGTRLTVL.

This rearrangement joins TRBV7-2 to TRBJ2-1; D gene ambiguous. Germline-derived CDR1 and CDR2 are SGHTA and FQGNSA. V shed 6 bases and J shed 0 bases, with 9 bases lying between them. The CDR3 contains 14 residues. CDR3 region: CASRPLSSYNEQFF. The CDR3 DNA follows: TGTGCCAGCAGACCACTGAGCTCCTACAATGAGCAGTTCTTC.

This clone was counted between two and nine times. The chain uses TRBV5-1 and TRBJ2-7; the D gene is possibly TRBD2 (6 bases). The CDR3 spans 14 residues. Trimming removed 2 bases from V and 2 bases from J, with 11 bases in between. Germline V gene lookup returns CDR1 SGHRS and CDR2 YFSETQ. The CDR3 protein is CASSFGGSPYEQYF. CDR3 DNA: TGCGCCAGCAGCTTCGGAGGGTCGCCCTACGAGCAGTACTTC.

In DNA form, the CDR3 reads TGTGCCATCAGCCGGGAAGTTCAGACCTACGAGCAGTACTTC. Protein product: CAISREVQTYEQYF. The V gene is TRBV10-3, the J gene TRBJ2-7; tentatively, D is TRBD2 (5 bases). The germline V gene encodes CDR1 ENHRY and CDR2 SYGVKD. The CDR3 length is 14 residues. V was clipped by 6 bases and J by 2 bases, with 14 bases between them.

V usage is TRBV5-1 and J usage is TRBJ1-1; D unclear. Deletions cut 3 bases from V and 0 bases from J, with 12 bases between. The CDR3 length is 15 residues. Germline V gives CDR1 SGHRS, CDR2 YFSETQ. The CDR3 is CASSSITNVNTEAFF. Here the CDR3 DNA reads TGCGCCAGCAGCTCTATCACAAATGTGAACACTGAAGCTTTCTTT.

V gene TRBV5-4 combines with J gene TRBJ2-5; no definite D call. The CDR3 is 13 amino acids. CDR1 SGHNT and CDR2 YYREEE come from the germline V gene (reference sequence). V was cut by 3 bases and J by 3 bases, with 9 bases left in between. DNA for the CDR3: TGTGCCAGCAGCTCGGGTGGGGAAGAGACCCAGTACTTC. Translated, it gives CASSSGGEETQYF.

The chain carries TRBV11-2 and TRBJ1-2, with D unresolved. The germline CDR1 and CDR2 sequences are SGHAT and FQNNGV. This CDR3 has 14 amino acids. V lost 0 bases and J lost 1, with 6 bases in between. The CDR3 here is CASSLDPDNYGYTF. CDR3 coding DNA: TGTGCCAGCAGCTTAGATCCAGATAACTATGGCTACACCTTC.

This sequence joins TRBV30 and TRBJ1-6; no definite D call. The germline V gene has CDR1 GTSNPN and CDR2 SVGIG (reference sequence). CDR3 size: 13 residues. V lost 2 bases and J lost 10, with 12 bases in between. The CDR3 DNA follows: TGTGCCTGGAGTATACTGGGAAACTCACCCCTCCACTTT. It yields the protein CAWSILGNSPLHF.

The rearrangement joins TRBV27 to TRBJ1-1; no clear D. In germline, CDR1 is MNHEY, CDR2 SMNVEV (reference sequence). The V end lost 3 bases, the J end lost 1 base, and 12 bases lay between the germline ends. The CDR3 runs to 15 residues. CDR3 in DNA: TGTGCCAGCAGTTTTGGGCTGAGGTCGAACACTGAAGCTTTCTTT. It yields the protein CASSFGLRSNTEAFF.